This T cell receptor beta chain was captured in a study of T cells in Graves' hyperthyroidism and ophthalmopathy. Background on the study: Pretreatment peripheral blood was obtained at initial diagnosis.

Graves' hyperthyroidism qualified as stable when ophthalmopathy did not progress within 18 months. Participants, patients aged 18 to 65, had newly diagnosed hyperthyroidism with a duration under 2 months. In making diagnoses, clinical symptoms, serum thyroxine and TRAb, thyroid ultrasound and orbital computed tomography were all used. Amplified regions were TCR beta CDR3 sequences from RNA transcripts. The HTBI set primed first-round TCR CDR3 RT-PCR. TCRdb recomputed calls from the multiplex PCR reads with MiXCR, one row per CDR3 protein. The sample records 300,000 to 350,000 distinct CDR3 sequences, roughly 15% being singletons. Germline V lookup: CDR1 GTSNPN, CDR2 SVGIG (reference sequence). The V segment lost 5 bases and the J segment 2 bases; nucleotides outside the gene matches: 9. CDR3 length: 15 amino acids.

The gene calls are TRBV30 and TRBJ2-1; 7 bases align to TRBD2. Sequencing was performed on blood. The receptor was isolated from a man aged 30 to 45 with Graves' hyperthyroidism. In DNA form, the CDR3 reads TGTGCCTGGGCTTTAGTGGGGGGGACCTACAATGAGCAGTTCTTC. It specifies CAWALVGGTYNEQFF.